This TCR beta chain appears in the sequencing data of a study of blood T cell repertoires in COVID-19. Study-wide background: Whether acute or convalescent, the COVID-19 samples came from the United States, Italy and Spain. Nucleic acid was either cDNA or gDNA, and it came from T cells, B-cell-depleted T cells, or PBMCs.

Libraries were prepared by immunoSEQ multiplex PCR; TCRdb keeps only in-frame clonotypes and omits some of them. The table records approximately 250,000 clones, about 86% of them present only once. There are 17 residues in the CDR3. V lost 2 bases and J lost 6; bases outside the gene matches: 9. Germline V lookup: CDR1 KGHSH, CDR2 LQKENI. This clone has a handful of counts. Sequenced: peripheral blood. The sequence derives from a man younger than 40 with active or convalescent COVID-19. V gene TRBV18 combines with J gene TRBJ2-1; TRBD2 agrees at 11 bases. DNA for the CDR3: TGTGCCAGCTCACCAAGAAGTCTAGCGGGGGGATTCAATGAGCAGTTCTTC. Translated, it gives CASSPRSLAGGFNEQFF.